The following is a T cell receptor beta chain sequence with its context. CDR1 SNHLY and CDR2 FYNNEI come from the germline V gene. V lost 5 bases, J lost 7 bases, and 7 bases lay in between. The CDR3 consists of 11 residues. This table comes from immunoSEQ multiplex PCR, and its TCRdb copy is limited to in-frame clones, with some not included. The sample contains over 300,000 clones, more than 70% of which appear only once. The data were taken from a study of blood T cell repertoires in COVID-19. The specimen was peripheral blood. The chain uses TRBV2 and TRBJ2-3; D is unclear. The TCR originated in a woman aged 50 to 60 with acute or convalescent COVID-19. CDR3 DNA: TGTGCCAGCAGTAGTCAGAATACGCAGTATTTT. Translated, it gives CASSSQNTQYF.